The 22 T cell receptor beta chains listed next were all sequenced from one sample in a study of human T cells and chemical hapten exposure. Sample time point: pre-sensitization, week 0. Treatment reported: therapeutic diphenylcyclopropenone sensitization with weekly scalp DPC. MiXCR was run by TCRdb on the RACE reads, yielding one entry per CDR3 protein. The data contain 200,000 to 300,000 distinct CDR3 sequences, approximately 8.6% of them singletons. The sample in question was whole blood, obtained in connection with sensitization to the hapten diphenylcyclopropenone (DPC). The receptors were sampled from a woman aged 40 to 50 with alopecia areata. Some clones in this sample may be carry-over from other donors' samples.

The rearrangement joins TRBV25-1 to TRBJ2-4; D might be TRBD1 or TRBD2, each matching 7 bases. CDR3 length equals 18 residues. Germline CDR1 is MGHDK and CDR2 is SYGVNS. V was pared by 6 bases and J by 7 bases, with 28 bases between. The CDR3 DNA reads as TGTGCCAGCAGCCCGGCGACAGGGAAGGGGGAGGGCCTGAACATTCAGTACTTC. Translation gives CASSPATGKGEGLNIQYF.

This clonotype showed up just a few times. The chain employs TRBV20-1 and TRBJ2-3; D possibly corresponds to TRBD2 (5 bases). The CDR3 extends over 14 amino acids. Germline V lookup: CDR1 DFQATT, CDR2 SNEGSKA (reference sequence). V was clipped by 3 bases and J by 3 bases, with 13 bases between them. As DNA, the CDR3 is TGCAGTGCTAGCGGGATCCCGAATACAGATACGCAGTATTTT. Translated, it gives CSASGIPNTDTQYF.

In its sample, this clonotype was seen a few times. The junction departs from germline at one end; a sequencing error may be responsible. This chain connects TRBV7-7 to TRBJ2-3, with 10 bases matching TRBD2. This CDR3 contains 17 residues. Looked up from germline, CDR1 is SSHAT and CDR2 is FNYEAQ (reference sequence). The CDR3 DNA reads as TGTGCTAGCAGCTTAGGATCCCTAGCGGGAGAGGGAGATACGCAGTATTTT. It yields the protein CASSLGSLAGEGDTQYF.

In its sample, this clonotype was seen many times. In nucleotides, the CDR3 is TGTGCCACCGTAGAGGGACAGGGGTACTCCTACGAGCAGTACTTC. This translates into CATVEGQGYSYEQYF. This chain joins TRBV2 and TRBJ2-7, with TRBD1 matching 10 bases. V was clipped by 10 bases and J by 0 bases; unmatched bases: 9. Germline CDR1 and CDR2: SNHLY and FYNNEI. This CDR3 comprises 15 residues.

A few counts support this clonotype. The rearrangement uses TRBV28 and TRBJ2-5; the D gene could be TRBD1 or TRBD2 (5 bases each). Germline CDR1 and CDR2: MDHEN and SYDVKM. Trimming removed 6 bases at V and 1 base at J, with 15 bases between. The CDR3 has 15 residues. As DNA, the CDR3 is TGTGCCAGCAGCACCGCCGGGACGGCCCAAGAGACCCAGTACTTC. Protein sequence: CASSTAGTAQETQYF.

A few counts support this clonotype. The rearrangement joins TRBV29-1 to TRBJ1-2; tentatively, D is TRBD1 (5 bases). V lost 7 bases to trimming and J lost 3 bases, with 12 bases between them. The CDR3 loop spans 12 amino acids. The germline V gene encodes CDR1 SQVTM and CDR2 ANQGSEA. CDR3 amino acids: CSGGLVDYGYTF. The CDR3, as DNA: TGCAGCGGGGGCCTCGTCGACTATGGCTACACCTTC.

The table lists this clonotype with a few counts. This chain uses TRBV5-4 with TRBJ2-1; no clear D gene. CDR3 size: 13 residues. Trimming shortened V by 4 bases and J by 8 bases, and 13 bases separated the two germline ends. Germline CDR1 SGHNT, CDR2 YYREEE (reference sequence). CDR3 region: CASSLGVSDEQFF. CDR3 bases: TGTGCCAGCAGCCTAGGAGTCAGCGATGAGCAGTTCTTC.

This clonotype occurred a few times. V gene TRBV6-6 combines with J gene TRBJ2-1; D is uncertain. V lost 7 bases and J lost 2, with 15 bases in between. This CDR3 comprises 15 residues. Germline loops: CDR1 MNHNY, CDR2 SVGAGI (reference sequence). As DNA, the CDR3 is TGTGCCAGCACCCAAGACGGGCAGCCCTACAATGAGCAGTTCTTC. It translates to CASTQDGQPYNEQFF.

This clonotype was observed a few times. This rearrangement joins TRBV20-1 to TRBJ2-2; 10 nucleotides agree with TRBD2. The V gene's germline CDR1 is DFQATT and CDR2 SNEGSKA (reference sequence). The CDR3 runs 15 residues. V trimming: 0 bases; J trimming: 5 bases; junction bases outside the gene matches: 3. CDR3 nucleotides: TGCAGTGCTAGAGAAGCTAGCGGGAGTACCGGGGAGCTGTTTTTT. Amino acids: CSAREASGSTGELFF.

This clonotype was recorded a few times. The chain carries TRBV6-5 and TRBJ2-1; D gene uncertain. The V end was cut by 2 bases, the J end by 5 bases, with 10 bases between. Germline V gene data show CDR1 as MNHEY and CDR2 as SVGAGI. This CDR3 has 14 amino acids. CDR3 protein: CASSYTVFHNEQFF. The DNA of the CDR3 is TGTGCCAGCAGTTACACGGTTTTTCACAATGAGCAGTTCTTC.

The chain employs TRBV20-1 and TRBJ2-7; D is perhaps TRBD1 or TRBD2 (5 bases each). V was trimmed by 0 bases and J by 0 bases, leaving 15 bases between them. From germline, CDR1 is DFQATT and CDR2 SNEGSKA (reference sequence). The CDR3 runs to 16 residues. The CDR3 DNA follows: TGCAGTGCTAGAGATCCCCGGGACGACAGCTCCTACGAGCAGTACTTC. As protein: CSARDPRDDSSYEQYF.

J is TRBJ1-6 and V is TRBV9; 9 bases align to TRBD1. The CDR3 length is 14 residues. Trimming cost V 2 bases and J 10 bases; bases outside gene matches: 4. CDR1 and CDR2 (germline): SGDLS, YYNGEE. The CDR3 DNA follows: TGTGCCAGCAGCGTGGGACAGGGCGGCTCACCCCTCCACTTT. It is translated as CASSVGQGGSPLHF.

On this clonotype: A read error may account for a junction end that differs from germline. The CDR3 region is CATCDGRQGGSEKLFF. CDR3 DNA sequence: TGTGCCACCTGTGATGGAAGACAGGGGGGGAGTGAAAAACTGTTTTTT. The V gene is TRBV24-1, the J gene TRBJ1-4; 9 positions agree with TRBD1. The CDR3 has 16 amino acids. Germline-derived CDR1 and CDR2 are KGHDR and SFDVKD.

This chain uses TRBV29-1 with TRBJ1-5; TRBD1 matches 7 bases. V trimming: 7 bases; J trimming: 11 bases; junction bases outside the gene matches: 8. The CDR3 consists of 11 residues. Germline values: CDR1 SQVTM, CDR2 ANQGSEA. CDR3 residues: CSAASTGTQHF. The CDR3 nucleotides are TGCAGCGCCGCGTCGACAGGGACCCAGCATTTT.

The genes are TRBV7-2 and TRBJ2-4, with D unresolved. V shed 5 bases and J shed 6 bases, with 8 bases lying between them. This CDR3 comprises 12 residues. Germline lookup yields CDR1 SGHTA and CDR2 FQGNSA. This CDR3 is CASSTRTNIQYF. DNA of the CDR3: TGTGCCAGCAGCACTCGGACAAACATTCAGTACTTC.

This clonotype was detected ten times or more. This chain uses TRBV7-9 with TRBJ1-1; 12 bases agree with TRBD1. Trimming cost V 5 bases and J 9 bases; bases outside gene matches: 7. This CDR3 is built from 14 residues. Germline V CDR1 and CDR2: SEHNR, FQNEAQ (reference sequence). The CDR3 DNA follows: TGTGCCAGCAGCCTCTCGGGACAGGGGGCGAAAGCTTTCTTT. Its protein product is CASSLSGQGAKAFF.

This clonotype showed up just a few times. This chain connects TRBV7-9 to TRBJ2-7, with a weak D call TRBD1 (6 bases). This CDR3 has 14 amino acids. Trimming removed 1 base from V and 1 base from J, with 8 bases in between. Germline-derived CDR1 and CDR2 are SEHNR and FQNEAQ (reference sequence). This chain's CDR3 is CASSLEGHSYEQYF. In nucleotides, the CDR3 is TGTGCCAGCAGCTTAGAGGGACATTCCTACGAGCAGTACTTC.

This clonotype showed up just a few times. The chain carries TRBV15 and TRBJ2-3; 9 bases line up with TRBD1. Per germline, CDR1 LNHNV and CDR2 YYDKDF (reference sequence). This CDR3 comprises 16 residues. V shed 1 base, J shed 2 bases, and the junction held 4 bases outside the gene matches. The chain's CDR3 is CATSRGTGALTDTQYF. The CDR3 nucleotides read TGTGCCACCAGCAGAGGGACAGGGGCCCTCACAGATACGCAGTATTTT.

The CDR3 region is CASSFGQGAHEQYF. The CDR3 nucleotides are TGTGCCAGCAGCTTCGGTCAGGGAGCCCACGAGCAGTACTTC. The chain joins TRBV5-6 to TRBJ2-7; possibly TRBD1 or TRBD2 for D (5 bases each). Germline V lookup: CDR1 SGHDT, CDR2 YYEEEE. Trimming left V 2 bases short and J 5 bases short, with 14 bases between. The length of the CDR3 is 14 residues.

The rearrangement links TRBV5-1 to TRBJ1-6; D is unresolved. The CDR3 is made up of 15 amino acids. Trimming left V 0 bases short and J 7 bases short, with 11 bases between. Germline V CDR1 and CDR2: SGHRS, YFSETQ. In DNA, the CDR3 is TGCGCCAGCAGCTTGGTTGCCAGACGGAATTCACCCCTCCACTTT. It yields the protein CASSLVARRNSPLHF.

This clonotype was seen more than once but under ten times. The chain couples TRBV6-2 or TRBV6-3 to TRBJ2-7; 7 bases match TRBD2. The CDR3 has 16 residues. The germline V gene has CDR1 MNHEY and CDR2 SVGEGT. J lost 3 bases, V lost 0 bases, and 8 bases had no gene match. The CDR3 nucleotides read TGTGCCAGCAGTTACTCAAGCGGGAAGCTTAACTACGAGCAGTACTTC. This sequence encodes CASSYSSGKLNYEQYF.

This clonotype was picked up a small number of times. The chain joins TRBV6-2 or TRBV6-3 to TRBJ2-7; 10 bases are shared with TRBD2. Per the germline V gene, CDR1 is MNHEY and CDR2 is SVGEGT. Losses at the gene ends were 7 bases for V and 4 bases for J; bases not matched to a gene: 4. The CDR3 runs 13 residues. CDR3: CASKASGSYEQYF. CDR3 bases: TGTGCCAGCAAAGCTAGCGGGAGTTACGAGCAGTACTTC.